Given below is one T cell receptor (beta chain) in context. Its antigen remains unidentified. This table comes from immunoSEQ multiplex PCR, and its TCRdb copy is limited to in-frame clones, with some not included. This table holds 1,500,000 or so clones, around 97% found once. The entry originates in a study of shared clonotypes between healthy human individuals. Looking at the study overall: Three plates were used per donor for CD4 naive, three for CD4 memory, two for CD8 naive and one for CD8 memory. Study-wide results and caveats: A few donors had about 5% of their naive CD4 clonotypes in common. The genetic and exposure-history diversity represented was limited by few donors.

The germline CDR1 and CDR2 sequences are SQVTM and ANQGSEA. The V and J ends lost 0 bases and 5 bases respectively, with 17 bases between them. This CDR3 spans 15 amino acids. Sequenced: naive CD4+ T cells sorted from blood. Subset described: CD45RA+ positively selected. The chain uses TRBV29-1 and TRBJ2-7; D is possibly TRBD2 (6 bases). This receptor was identified in a man younger than 45 in good health. CDR3 bases: TGCAGCGTTGAAGATACCCCCGGAGGGTCCCACGAGCAGTACTTC. This encodes CSVEDTPGGSHEQYF.